This TCR beta chain was sequenced for a study of T cells in Graves' hyperthyroidism and ophthalmopathy. The J segment lost 4 bases and the V segment lost 7 bases, leaving 8 bases of the junction unmatched. This CDR3 region has 13 residues. Germline V gives CDR1 SQVTM, CDR2 ANQGSEA. TCR beta CDR3 region amplification was performed from RNA transcripts. A first-round RT-PCR of the TCR CDR3 used the HTBI primer set. MiXCR, applied by TCRdb to the multiplex PCR reads, yields one record per CDR3 protein. The data show more than 500,000 distinct CDR3 sequences, over 45% seen once. Diagnostic decisions used clinical symptoms, serum thyroxine and TRAb, thyroid ultrasound and orbital computed tomography.

The V and J genes are TRBV29-1 and TRBJ2-5, with TRBD1 matching over 8 bases. The receptor's source is an adult woman with Graves' disease, either hyperthyroidism or ophthalmopathy (not recorded which). Sample: peripheral blood or thyroid tissue (not recorded which). The CDR3, as DNA: TGCAGCGCCGGACAGGGATCATCAGAGACCCAGTACTTC. It translates to CSAGQGSSETQYF.